This paragraph covers one T cell receptor beta chain sequence. Sequencing was performed with immunoSEQ multiplex PCR; in TCRdb, only in-frame clones are kept and a portion is missing. In the table there are approximately 47,000 clones, more than 75% of which are singletons. This sample was taken from a study of blood T cell repertoires in COVID-19. Overall study: Specimens from acute and convalescent COVID-19 originated in the United States, Italy and Spain.

Trimming cost V 4 bases and J 5 bases; bases outside gene matches: 9. Germline values: CDR1 SGHDN, CDR2 FVKESK. CDR3 size: 16 residues. Sequenced material: peripheral blood. The gene calls are TRBV14 and TRBJ2-4; TRBD1 matches 9 bases. The TCR was taken from a woman between 55 and 75 years old with acute or convalescent COVID-19. The CDR3 is CASSRYATGGENIQYF. Written as DNA, the CDR3 is TGTGCCAGCAGCCGTTACGCGACAGGGGGGGAAAACATTCAGTACTTC. Full variable domain (missing parts from reference TRBV14 and TRBJ2-4): EAGVTQFPSHSVIEKGQTVTLRCDPISGHDNLYWYRRVMGKEIKFLLHFVKESKQDESGMPNNRFLAERTGGTYSTLKVQPAELEDSGVYFCASSRYATGGENIQYFGAGTRLSVL.